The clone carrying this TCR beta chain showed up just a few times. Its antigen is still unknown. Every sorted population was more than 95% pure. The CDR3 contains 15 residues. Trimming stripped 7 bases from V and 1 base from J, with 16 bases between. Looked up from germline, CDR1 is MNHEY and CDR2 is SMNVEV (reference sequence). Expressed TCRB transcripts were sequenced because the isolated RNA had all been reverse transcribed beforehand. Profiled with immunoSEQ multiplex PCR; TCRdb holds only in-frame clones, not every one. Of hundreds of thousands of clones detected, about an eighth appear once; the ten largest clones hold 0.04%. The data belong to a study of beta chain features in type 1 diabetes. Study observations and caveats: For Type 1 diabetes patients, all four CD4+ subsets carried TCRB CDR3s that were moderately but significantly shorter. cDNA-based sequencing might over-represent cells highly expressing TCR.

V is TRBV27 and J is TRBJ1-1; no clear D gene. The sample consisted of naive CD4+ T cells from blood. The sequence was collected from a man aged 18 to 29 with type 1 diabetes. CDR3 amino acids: CASMGKGVSNTEAFF. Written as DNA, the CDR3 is TGTGCCAGCATGGGAAAAGGAGTTTCGAACACTGAAGCTTTCTTT.